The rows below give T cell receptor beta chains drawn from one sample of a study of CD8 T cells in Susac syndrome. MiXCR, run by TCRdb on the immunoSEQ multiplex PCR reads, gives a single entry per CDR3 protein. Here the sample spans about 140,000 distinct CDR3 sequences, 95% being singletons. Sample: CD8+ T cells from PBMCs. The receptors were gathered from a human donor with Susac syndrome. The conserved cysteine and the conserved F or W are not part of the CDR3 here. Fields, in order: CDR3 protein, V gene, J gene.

cdr3_aa: ASSLAGLDNQPQH
v_call: TRBV27
j_call: TRBJ1-5

cdr3_aa: SVDWLDTGELF
v_call: TRBV29-1
j_call: TRBJ2-2

cdr3_aa: ASSLETGGPGPQH
v_call: TRBV7-9
j_call: TRBJ1-5

cdr3_aa: ASSRGADYIRFREQF
v_call: TRBV4-1
j_call: TRBJ2-1

cdr3_aa: ASSSPGPGGNTGELF
v_call: TRBV12-3/TRBV12-4
j_call: TRBJ2-2

cdr3_aa: ASSPPGGTSSAEQY
v_call: TRBV9
j_call: TRBJ2-7

cdr3_aa: SVEGDRENPNYGYT
v_call: TRBV29-1
j_call: TRBJ1-2

cdr3_aa: ASSQDVLRGGSYEQY
v_call: TRBV3-1
j_call: TRBJ2-7

cdr3_aa: ASSPQGLETQY
v_call: TRBV11-2
j_call: TRBJ2-5

cdr3_aa: SARLANGRHEQF
v_call: TRBV20-1
j_call: TRBJ2-1

cdr3_aa: ASSQEEYGYT
v_call: TRBV4-1
j_call: TRBJ1-2

cdr3_aa: ASSLEVLPGGEQF
v_call: TRBV12-3/TRBV12-4
j_call: TRBJ2-1

cdr3_aa: ASSFGDGYEQY
v_call: TRBV27
j_call: TRBJ2-7

cdr3_aa: ASSYNGVESGRAGEDTQY
v_call: TRBV6-5
j_call: TRBJ2-3

cdr3_aa: ASSPDRAGNEQF
v_call: TRBV7-9
j_call: TRBJ2-1

cdr3_aa: SALTEERDTDTQY
v_call: TRBV29-1
j_call: TRBJ2-3

cdr3_aa: SVPQNGQGAS
v_call: TRBV29-1
j_call: TRBJ1-2

cdr3_aa: SVEVDSTTGGQF
v_call: TRBV29-1
j_call: TRBJ2-1

cdr3_aa: ASRVEESYEQY
v_call: TRBV18
j_call: TRBJ2-7

cdr3_aa: SAPPAYNEQF
v_call: TRBV20-1
j_call: TRBJ2-1

cdr3_aa: ATSGLAAPEQF
v_call: TRBV24-1
j_call: TRBJ2-1

cdr3_aa: ASSTVLTGFNEQY
v_call: TRBV19
j_call: TRBJ2-7

cdr3_aa: ASSWSETSNYGYT
v_call: TRBV7-8
j_call: TRBJ1-2

cdr3_aa: ASSDTGTEAF
v_call: TRBV5-6
j_call: TRBJ1-1

cdr3_aa: ASSLGPEAF
v_call: TRBV27
j_call: TRBJ1-1

cdr3_aa: ASTPGGWGGTEAF
v_call: TRBV9
j_call: TRBJ1-1

cdr3_aa: ASSQGQGFYEQY
v_call: TRBV4-1
j_call: TRBJ2-7

cdr3_aa: SARFSWRRGVAKNIQY
v_call: TRBV20-1
j_call: TRBJ2-4

cdr3_aa: ATSRVETQY
v_call: TRBV15
j_call: TRBJ2-5

cdr3_aa: ASSFPVDPDNEQF
v_call: TRBV5-6
j_call: TRBJ2-1

cdr3_aa: ATSKPGPWGTDTQY
v_call: TRBV24-1
j_call: TRBJ2-3

cdr3_aa: ASSFLATFTDTQY
v_call: TRBV28
j_call: TRBJ2-3

cdr3_aa: ASSLVPVTYEQY
v_call: TRBV11-2
j_call: TRBJ2-7

cdr3_aa: SAKGLPSSYNEQF
v_call: TRBV20-1
j_call: TRBJ2-1

cdr3_aa: SAGTSGAGPDTQY
v_call: TRBV29-1
j_call: TRBJ2-3

cdr3_aa: ASKLGNQPQH
v_call: TRBV19
j_call: TRBJ1-5

cdr3_aa: ARSYGGIEGDTQY
v_call: TRBV27
j_call: TRBJ2-3

cdr3_aa: ASGLVGSEQY
v_call: TRBV12-5
j_call: TRBJ2-7

cdr3_aa: ASSFGLADTDTQY
v_call: TRBV5-6
j_call: TRBJ2-3

cdr3_aa: ATSDFKASEDNEQF
v_call: TRBV24-1
j_call: TRBJ2-1

cdr3_aa: ASSPPRGFPYEQY
v_call: TRBV4-2
j_call: TRBJ2-7

cdr3_aa: ATSDLPFYGYT
v_call: TRBV24-1
j_call: TRBJ1-2

cdr3_aa: ASSGLDATWQF
v_call: TRBV2
j_call: TRBJ2-1

cdr3_aa: ASYGGEEKLF
v_call: TRBV12-3/TRBV12-4
j_call: TRBJ1-4

cdr3_aa: SVEKGDEAF
v_call: TRBV29-1
j_call: TRBJ1-1

cdr3_aa: ASSYSGTNEQF
v_call: TRBV4-1
j_call: TRBJ2-1

cdr3_aa: RVGEFGTEAF
v_call: TRBV29-1
j_call: TRBJ1-1

cdr3_aa: ASSLVAGGPSYEQY
v_call: TRBV5-1
j_call: TRBJ2-7

cdr3_aa: AWSEQGLFSGNTIY
v_call: TRBV30
j_call: TRBJ1-3

cdr3_aa: ASSPRDLSSYEQY
v_call: TRBV28
j_call: TRBJ2-7

cdr3_aa: AISQPGTYGYT
v_call: TRBV10-3
j_call: TRBJ1-2

cdr3_aa: ASSIGAGGYNEQF
v_call: TRBV19
j_call: TRBJ2-1